Detailed here is one T cell receptor beta chain. There is no known antigen for this receptor. The record has no base qualities; no much larger clone is one base away. TCRbeta CDR3 regions were amplified from genomic DNA by means of the immunoSEQ Assay, a bias-controlled multiplex PCR. Per the original workflow: Nucleated cell counts per sample were estimated from amplification of reference gene primers within the assay. To quantify the absolute abundance of each unique TCRbeta CDR3 rearrangement, sequence reads were collapsed and filtered. For each sample, productive Simpson clonality was calculated as the square root of Simpson's diversity index over productive rearrangements. Sourced from immuneACCESS, this table was stored by TCRdb with only in-frame sequences that have V and J called. A share of the clones is absent; for the studies checked, an unresolved V gene accounts for under half, and the remainder has no known explanation. That table furnishes V, J and clone size, whereas the DNA furnished D and trimming. The sample table records 200,000 to 300,000 clones; roughly 90% of these occur just once. Over 7.5% of the sample goes to the ten largest clones.

The junction shows trimming of 2 bases on V and 5 bases on J, and the gene matches do not reach 17 bases of it. For CDR1 and CDR2, the germline V gene lists MNHEY and SVGEGT. CDR3 length: 20 amino acids, cysteine to phenylalanine. Of all the DNA, just the CDR3 is kept, 60 bases in frame from base 1. The data belong to a study of blood T cell repertoires in COVID-19 (dated by TCRdb to the early 2020s). In the study overall: Samples covering the acute and convalescent phases of COVID-19 were provided by collaborators in the United States, Italy and Spain. The material from the prospective study consisted of cDNA or gDNA derived from T cells, B-cell-depleted T cells, or PBMCs. The dataset comprised deeply sampled blood TCRbeta repertoires from subjects exposed to, actively infected with, or recovered from COVID-19. The repertoires were released in a freely available public database intended as a resource for research on the immune response to SARS-CoV-2. Nearly every sample came with metadata listing a de-identified subject ID, COVID-19 status, age in years and sex. Where available, HLA class I and class II types were obtained from metadata supplied by the sample provider rather than from assay-based typing. Samples came from the ongoing ImmuneRACE study (first 160 participants) plus 1,254 subjects from 6 global collaborators. Findings and caveats that apply to the study as a whole: How much clinical and demographic metadata was included differed by source and by participant, and the metadata was provided uncurated.

Participants in the prospective study were enrolled through a virtual design, were aged 18 to 89 years, and lived in 24 United States geographic areas. To assign participants to cohorts, the prospective study relied on clinical history that participants themselves reported in a screening survey and a study questionnaire. Recovered participants in ImmuneRACE Cohort 3 were defined by two consecutive negative NP/OP PCR tests, clearance by a healthcare professional, or resolution of symptoms. In the prospective study, whole blood, serum and a nasopharyngeal or oropharyngeal swab were collected from each participant by mobile phlebotomists. Participants in the prospective study had the option to provide additional blood draws and questionnaires over an approximately 2-month period. Before DNA extraction, blood samples from the prospective study were shipped at room temperature or frozen.

The chain links TRBV6-2 or TRBV6-3 with TRBJ2-1, with 11 junctional bases fitting TRBD2. The receptor's source is a man aged 35 to 55 who had recovered from COVID-19. The sequenced material came from PBMCs or T cells enriched from blood (not recorded which). The encoded CDR3 is CASSYPTYANLAGGHNEQFF. In nucleotide form, the sequence is TGTGCCAGCAGTTACCCGACATATGCCAATCTAGCGGGAGGTCACAATGAGCAGTTCTTC.